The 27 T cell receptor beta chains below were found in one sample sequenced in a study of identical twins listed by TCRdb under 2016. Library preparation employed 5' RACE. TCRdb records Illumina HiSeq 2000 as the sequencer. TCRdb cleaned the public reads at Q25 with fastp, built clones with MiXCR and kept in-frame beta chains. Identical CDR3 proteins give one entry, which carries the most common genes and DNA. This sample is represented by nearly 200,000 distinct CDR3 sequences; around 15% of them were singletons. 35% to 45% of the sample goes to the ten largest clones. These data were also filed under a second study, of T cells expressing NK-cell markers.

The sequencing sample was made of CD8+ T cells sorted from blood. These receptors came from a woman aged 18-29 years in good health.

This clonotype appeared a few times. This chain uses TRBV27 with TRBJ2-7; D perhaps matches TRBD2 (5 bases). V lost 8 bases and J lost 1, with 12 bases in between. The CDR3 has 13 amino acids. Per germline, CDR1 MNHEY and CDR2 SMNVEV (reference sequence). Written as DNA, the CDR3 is TGTGCCAGCGGCGATCTAGCTTCCTACGAGCAGTACTTC. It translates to CASGDLASYEQYF.

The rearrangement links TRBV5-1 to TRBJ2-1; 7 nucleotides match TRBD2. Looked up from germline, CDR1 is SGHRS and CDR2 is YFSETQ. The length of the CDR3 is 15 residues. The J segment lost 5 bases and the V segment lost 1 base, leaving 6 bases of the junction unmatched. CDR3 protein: CASSLYSGPNNEQFF. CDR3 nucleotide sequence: TGCGCCAGCAGCTTGTATAGCGGGCCCAACAATGAGCAGTTCTTC.

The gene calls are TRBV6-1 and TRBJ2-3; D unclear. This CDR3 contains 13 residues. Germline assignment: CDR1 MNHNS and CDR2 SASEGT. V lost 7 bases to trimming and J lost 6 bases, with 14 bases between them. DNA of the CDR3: TGTGCCAGCAACATAGTTGGAGTCGATACGCAGTATTTT. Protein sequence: CASNIVGVDTQYF.

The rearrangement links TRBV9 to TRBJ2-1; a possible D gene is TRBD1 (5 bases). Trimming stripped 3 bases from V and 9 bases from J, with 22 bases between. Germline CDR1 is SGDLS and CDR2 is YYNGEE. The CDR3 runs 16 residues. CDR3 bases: TGTGCCAGCAGCGAAGGGGCCCATCATCCCGTGGGTGAGCAGTTCTTC. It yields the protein CASSEGAHHPVGEQFF.

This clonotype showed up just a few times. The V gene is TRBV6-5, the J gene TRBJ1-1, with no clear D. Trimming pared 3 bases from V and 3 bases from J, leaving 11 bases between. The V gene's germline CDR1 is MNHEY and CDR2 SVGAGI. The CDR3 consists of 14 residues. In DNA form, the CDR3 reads TGTGCCAGCAGTTATATTCTGTCAGACACTGAAGCTTTCTTT. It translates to CASSYILSDTEAFF.

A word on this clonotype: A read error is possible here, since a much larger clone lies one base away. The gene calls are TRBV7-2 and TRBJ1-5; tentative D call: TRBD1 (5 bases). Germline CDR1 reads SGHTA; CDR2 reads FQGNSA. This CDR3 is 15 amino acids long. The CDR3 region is CACSLGAISNQPQHF. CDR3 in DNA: TGTGCCTGCAGCTTAGGGGCCATTAGCAATCAGCCCCAGCATTTT.

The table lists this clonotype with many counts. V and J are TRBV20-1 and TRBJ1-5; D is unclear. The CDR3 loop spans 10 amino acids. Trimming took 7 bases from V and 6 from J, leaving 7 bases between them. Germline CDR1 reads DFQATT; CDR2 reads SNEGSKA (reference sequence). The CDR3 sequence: CSVGVQPQHF. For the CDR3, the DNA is TGCAGTGTAGGAGTTCAGCCCCAGCATTTT.

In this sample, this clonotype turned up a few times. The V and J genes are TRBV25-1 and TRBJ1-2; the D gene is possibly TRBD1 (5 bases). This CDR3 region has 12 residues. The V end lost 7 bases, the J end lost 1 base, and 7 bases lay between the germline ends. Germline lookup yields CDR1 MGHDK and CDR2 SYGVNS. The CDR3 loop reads CASMQGNYGYTF. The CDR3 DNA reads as TGTGCCAGCATGCAGGGTAACTATGGCTACACCTTC.

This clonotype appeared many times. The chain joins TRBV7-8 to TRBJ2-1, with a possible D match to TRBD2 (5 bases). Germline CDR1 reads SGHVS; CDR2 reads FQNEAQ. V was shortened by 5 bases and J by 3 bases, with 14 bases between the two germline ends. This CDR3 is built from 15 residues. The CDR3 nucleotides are TGTGCCAGCAGCCCTGAGGGAAAGGGCTACAATGAGCAGTTCTTC. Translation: CASSPEGKGYNEQFF.

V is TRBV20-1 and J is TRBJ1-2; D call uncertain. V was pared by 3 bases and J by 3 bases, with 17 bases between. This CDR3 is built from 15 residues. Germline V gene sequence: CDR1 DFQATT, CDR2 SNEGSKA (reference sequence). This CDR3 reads CSASSFTATHYGYTF. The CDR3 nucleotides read TGCAGTGCTAGTAGTTTCACAGCCACGCACTATGGCTACACCTTC.

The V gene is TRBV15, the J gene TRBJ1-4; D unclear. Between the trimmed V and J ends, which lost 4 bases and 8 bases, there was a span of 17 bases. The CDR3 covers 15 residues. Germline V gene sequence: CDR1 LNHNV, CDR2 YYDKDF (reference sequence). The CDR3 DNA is TGTGCCACCAGCAAGTGGGAGGGTCAGAAGGAAAAACTGTTTTTT. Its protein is CATSKWEGQKEKLFF.

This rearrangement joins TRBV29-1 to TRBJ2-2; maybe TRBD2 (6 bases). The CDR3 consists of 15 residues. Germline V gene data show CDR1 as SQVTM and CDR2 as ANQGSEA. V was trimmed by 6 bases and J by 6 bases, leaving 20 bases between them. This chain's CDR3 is CSVLRPGGSAGELFF. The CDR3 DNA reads TGCAGCGTCTTGAGACCCGGGGGATCGGCCGGGGAGCTGTTTTTT.

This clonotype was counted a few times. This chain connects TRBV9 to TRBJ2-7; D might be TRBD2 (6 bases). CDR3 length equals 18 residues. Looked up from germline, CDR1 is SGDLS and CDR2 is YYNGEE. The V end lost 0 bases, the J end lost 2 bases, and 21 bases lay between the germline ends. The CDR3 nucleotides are TGTGCCAGCAGCGTAGCCGTGACCCCGGGAGTCCCCCCCTACGAGCAGTACTTC. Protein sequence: CASSVAVTPGVPPYEQYF.

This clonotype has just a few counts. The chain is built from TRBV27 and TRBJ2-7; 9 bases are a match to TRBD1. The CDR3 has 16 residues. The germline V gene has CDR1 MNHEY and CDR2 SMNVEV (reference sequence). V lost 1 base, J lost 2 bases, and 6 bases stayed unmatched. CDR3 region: CASSLFGTGSTYEQYF. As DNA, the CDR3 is TGTGCCAGCAGTTTATTTGGGACAGGGAGCACCTACGAGCAGTACTTC.

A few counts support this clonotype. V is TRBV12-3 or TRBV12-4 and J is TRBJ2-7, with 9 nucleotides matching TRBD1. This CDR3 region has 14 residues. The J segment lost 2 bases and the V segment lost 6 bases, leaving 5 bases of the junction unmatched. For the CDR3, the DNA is TGTGCCAGCAGGGGACAGGGATTCACCTACGAGCAGTACTTC. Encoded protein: CASRGQGFTYEQYF.

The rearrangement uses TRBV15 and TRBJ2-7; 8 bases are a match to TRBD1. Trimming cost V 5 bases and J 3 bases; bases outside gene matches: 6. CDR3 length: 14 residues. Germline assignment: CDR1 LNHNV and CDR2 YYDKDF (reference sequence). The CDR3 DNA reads TGTGCCACCAGCCCTAGGGACAGGTTCTACGAGCAGTACTTC. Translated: CATSPRDRFYEQYF.

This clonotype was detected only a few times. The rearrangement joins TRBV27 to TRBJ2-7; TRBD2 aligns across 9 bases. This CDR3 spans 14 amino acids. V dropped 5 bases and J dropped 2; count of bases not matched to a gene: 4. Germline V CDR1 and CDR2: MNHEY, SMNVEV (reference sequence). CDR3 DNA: TGTGCCAGCAGTCGACTAGCGGAGACCTACGAGCAGTACTTC. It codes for CASSRLAETYEQYF.

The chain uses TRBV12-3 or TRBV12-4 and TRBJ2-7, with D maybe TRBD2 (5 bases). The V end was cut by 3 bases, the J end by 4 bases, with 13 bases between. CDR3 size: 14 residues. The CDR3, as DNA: TGTGCCAGCAGTTTCGGCGGAGGCTTGTACGAGCAGTACTTC. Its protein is CASSFGGGLYEQYF.

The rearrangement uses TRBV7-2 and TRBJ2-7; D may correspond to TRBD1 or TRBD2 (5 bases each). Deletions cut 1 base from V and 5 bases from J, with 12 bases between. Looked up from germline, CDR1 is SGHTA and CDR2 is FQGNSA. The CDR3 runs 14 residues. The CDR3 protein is CASSLVGGPNEQYF. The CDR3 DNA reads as TGTGCCAGCAGCTTAGTTGGGGGACCAAACGAGCAGTACTTC.

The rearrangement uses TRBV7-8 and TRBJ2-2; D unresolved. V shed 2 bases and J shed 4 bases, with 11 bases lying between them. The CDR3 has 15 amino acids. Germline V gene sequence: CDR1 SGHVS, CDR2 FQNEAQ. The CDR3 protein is CASSLRGRITGELFF. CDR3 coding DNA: TGTGCCAGCAGCTTAAGAGGACGGATCACCGGGGAGCTGTTTTTT.

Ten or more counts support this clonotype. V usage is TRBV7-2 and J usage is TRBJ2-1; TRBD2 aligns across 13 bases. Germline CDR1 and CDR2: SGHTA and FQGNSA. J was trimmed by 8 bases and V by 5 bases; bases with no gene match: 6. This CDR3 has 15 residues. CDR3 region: CASSPGLAGVDEQFF. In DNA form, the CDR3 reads TGTGCCAGCAGCCCTGGACTAGCGGGAGTCGATGAGCAGTTCTTC.

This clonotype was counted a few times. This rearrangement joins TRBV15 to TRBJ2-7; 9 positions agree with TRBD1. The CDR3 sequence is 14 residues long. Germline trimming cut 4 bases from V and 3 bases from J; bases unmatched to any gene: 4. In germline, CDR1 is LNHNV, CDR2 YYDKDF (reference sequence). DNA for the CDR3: TGTGCCACCAGCACGGGACAGGGCAACTACGAGCAGTACTTC. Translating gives CATSTGQGNYEQYF. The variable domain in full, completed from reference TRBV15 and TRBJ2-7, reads DAMVIQNPRYQVTQFGKPVTLSCSQTLNHNVMYWYQQKSSQAPKLLFHYYDKDFNNEADTPDNFQSRRPNTSFCFLDIRSPGLGDTAMYLCATSTGQGNYEQYFGPGTRLTVT.

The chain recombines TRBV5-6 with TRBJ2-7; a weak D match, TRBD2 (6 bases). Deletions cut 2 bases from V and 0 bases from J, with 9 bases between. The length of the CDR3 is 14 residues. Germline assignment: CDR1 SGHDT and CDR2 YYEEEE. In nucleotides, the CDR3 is TGTGCCAGCAGCTTCGGTAGCGGCTCCTACGAGCAGTACTTC. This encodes CASSFGSGSYEQYF.

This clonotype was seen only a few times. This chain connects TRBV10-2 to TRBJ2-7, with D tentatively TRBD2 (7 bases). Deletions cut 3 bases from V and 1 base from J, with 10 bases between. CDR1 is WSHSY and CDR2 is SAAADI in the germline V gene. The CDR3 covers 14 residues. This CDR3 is CASSDRGGSYEQYF. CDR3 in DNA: TGCGCCAGCAGTGATAGGGGGGGGTCCTACGAGCAGTACTTC.

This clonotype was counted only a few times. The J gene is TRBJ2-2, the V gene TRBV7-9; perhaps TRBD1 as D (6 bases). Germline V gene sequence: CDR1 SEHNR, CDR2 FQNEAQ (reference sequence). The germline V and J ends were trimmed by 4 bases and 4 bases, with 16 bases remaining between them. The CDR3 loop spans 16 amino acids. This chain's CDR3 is CASSSPARGSTGELFF. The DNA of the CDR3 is TGTGCCAGCAGCTCTCCGGCAAGGGGGAGCACCGGGGAGCTGTTTTTT.

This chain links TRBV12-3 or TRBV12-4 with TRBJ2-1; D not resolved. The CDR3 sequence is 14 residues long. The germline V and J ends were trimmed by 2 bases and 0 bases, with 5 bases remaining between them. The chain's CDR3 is CASSLWSSYNEQFF. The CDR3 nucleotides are TGTGCCAGCAGTTTATGGAGCTCCTACAATGAGCAGTTCTTC.

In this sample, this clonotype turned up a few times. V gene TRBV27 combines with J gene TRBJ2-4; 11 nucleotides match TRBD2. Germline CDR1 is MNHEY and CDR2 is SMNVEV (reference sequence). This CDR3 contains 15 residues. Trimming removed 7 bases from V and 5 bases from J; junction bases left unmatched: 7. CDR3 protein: CASTHRLAGQNIQYF. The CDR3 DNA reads TGTGCCAGCACCCATCGACTAGCGGGACAAAACATTCAGTACTTC.